The next 23 T cell receptor beta chains were all read from a single sample in a study of blood T cell repertoires in COVID-19. Here immunoSEQ multiplex PCR was the method, and the copy in TCRdb shows in-frame clones only, minus some. The sample contains 490,000 or so clones, around nine tenths of which appear only once. Sequencing was carried out using PBMCs or T cells enriched from blood (not recorded which). These receptors all stem from a woman in her thirties or forties who had recovered from COVID-19.

V and J are TRBV18 and TRBJ1-2, with D uncertain. The germline V and J ends were trimmed by 0 bases and 0 bases, with 11 bases remaining between them. In germline, CDR1 is KGHSH, CDR2 LQKENI. The CDR3 length is 16 residues. CDR3: CASSPPQAIANYGYTF. CDR3 nucleotide sequence: TGTGCCAGCTCACCACCGCAGGCTATAGCTAACTATGGCTACACCTTC.

The CDR3 spells CASSEQGRIGNTEAFF. The CDR3 DNA is TGTGCCAGCAGTGAACAGGGTAGGATCGGGAACACTGAAGCTTTCTTT. V usage is TRBV6-1 and J usage is TRBJ1-1, with D maybe TRBD1 (5 bases). Looked up from germline, CDR1 is MNHNS and CDR2 is SASEGT. V shed 2 bases and J shed 1 base, with 14 bases lying between them. CDR3 length: 16 amino acids.

The genes are TRBV11-3 and TRBJ1-2, with 10 bases identical to TRBD1. Germline V gene data show CDR1 as SGHNT and CDR2 as YENEEA. V shed 5 bases and J 4 bases; nucleotides not matched to a gene: 10. The CDR3 has 16 amino acids. CDR3 coding DNA: TGTGCCAGCAGCCCGGGACAGGGGTTTGGGGCCTATGGCTACACCTTC. Amino acid sequence: CASSPGQGFGAYGYTF.

This chain uses TRBV19 with TRBJ1-3, with D possibly TRBD1 on 5 matching bases. Germline V gene data show CDR1 as LNHDA and CDR2 as SQIVND (reference sequence). Deletions cut 7 bases from V and 0 bases from J, with 13 bases between. The CDR3 extends over 15 amino acids. Written as DNA, the CDR3 is TGTGCCAGTAACGTAGGGGTTAACTCTGGAAACACCATATATTTT. This gives the protein CASNVGVNSGNTIYF.

The V gene is TRBV24-1, the J gene TRBJ2-1; D possibly corresponds to TRBD1 (6 bases). The CDR3 covers 15 residues. The V end lost 9 bases, the J end lost 0 bases, and 14 bases lay between the germline ends. CDR1 and CDR2 (germline): KGHDR, SFDVKD. The CDR3 DNA is TGTGCCACCTCCGCCGGACAGAGCTCCTACAATGAGCAGTTCTTC. Amino acid sequence: CATSAGQSSYNEQFF.

This chain joins TRBV21-1 and TRBJ2-1; TRBD2, the table's D call, lacks a check against the DNA. TRBV21-1 is designated a pseudogene. This CDR3 comprises 16 residues. The CDR3 protein is CASRSCGRAPYNEQFF. In DNA, the CDR3 is TGTGCCAGCAGATCCTGCGGGAGGGCCCCCTACAATGAGCAGTTCTTC.

The chain links TRBV4-3 to TRBJ2-3; 13 nucleotides line up with TRBD2. J lost 3 bases, V lost 4 bases, and 10 bases had no gene match. The germline V gene encodes CDR1 LGHNA and CDR2 YSLEER. There are 18 residues in the CDR3. CDR3 amino acids: CASSRSPGLAGKTDTQYF. CDR3 nucleotide sequence: TGCGCCAGCAGCCGGTCACCGGGACTAGCGGGAAAAACAGATACGCAGTATTTT.

The V call is TRBV12-3 or TRBV12-4, the J call TRBJ1-1; 7 bases agree with TRBD1. This CDR3 is built from 12 residues. Germline trimming cut 6 bases from V and 6 bases from J; bases unmatched to any gene: 4. This CDR3 is CASRYRGSEAFF. As DNA, the CDR3 is TGTGCCAGCAGGTACAGGGGATCTGAAGCTTTCTTT.

The rearrangement links TRBV6-4 to TRBJ1-2, with 7 bases lining up with TRBD1. Germline loops: CDR1 MRHNA, CDR2 SNTAGT. The V gene end was trimmed by 2 bases and the J gene end by 4 bases; junction bases not matched to a gene: 7. The CDR3 consists of 15 residues. The CDR3 spells CASSDEPGQPYGYTF. In DNA form, the CDR3 reads TGTGCCAGCAGTGACGAACCGGGACAGCCCTATGGCTACACCTTC.

The chain is built from TRBV10-3 and TRBJ2-7, with TRBD1 identical over 8 bases. The CDR3 runs 15 residues. Germline loops: CDR1 ENHRY, CDR2 SYGVKD. The V segment lost 3 bases and the J segment 6 bases; nucleotides outside the gene matches: 10. The CDR3 DNA reads as TGTGCCATCAGTGATACAGGACAGGGAATATTCGAGCAGTACTTC. Translated, it gives CAISDTGQGIFEQYF.

The CDR3 coding sequence is TGTGCCTGGAGTGTGAGGGCAGGCGAGCAGTACTTC. Its translation is CAWSVRAGEQYF. The genes are TRBV30 and TRBJ2-7, with a tentative D call TRBD2 (5 bases). CDR1 and CDR2 (germline): GTSNPN, SVGIG (reference sequence). Deletions cut 0 bases from V and 6 bases from J, with 9 bases between. The CDR3 is made up of 12 amino acids.

The V gene is TRBV19, the J gene TRBJ1-1; D uncertain. Germline assignment: CDR1 LNHDA and CDR2 SQIVND (reference sequence). Trimming removed 5 bases from V and 11 bases from J, with 18 bases in between. The CDR3 covers 13 residues. The CDR3 DNA is TGTGCCAGTAGTCCAGACCCCGAACTACGGGCTTTCTTT. Translated, it gives CASSPDPELRAFF.

J is TRBJ2-1 and V is TRBV24-1; TRBD1 agrees at 10 bases. Trimming took 1 base from V and 7 from J; bases not matched to a gene: 6. Germline V gene lookup returns CDR1 KGHDR and CDR2 SFDVKD. This CDR3 is built from 16 residues. The CDR3: CATSDFRQGAGNEQFF. CDR3 nucleotide sequence: TGTGCCACCAGTGATTTCCGACAGGGGGCTGGGAATGAGCAGTTCTTC.

V gene TRBV2 combines with J gene TRBJ1-1, with D unresolved. The CDR3 contains 12 residues. V lost 6 bases to trimming and J lost 0 bases, with 5 bases between them. Germline assignment: CDR1 SNHLY and CDR2 FYNNEI. CDR3 region: CASSPLNTEAFF. The CDR3 DNA sequence: TGTGCCAGCAGCCCATTGAACACTGAAGCTTTCTTT.

CDR3 amino acids: CASSVLSGLETGELFF. The CDR3 region has the DNA TGTGCCAGCAGCGTACTTTCGGGACTAGAGACCGGGGAGCTGTTTTTT. The rearrangement links TRBV9 to TRBJ2-2, with 8 bases that match TRBD2. The CDR3 spans 16 residues. V dropped 1 base and J dropped 5; count of bases not matched to a gene: 7. The germline V gene encodes CDR1 SGDLS and CDR2 YYNGEE.

The chain couples TRBV11-3 to TRBJ1-5, with no clear D. CDR1 and CDR2 (germline): SGHNT, YENEEA. This CDR3 contains 17 residues. Trimming pared 1 base from V and 5 bases from J, leaving 18 bases between. The CDR3 DNA is TGTGCCAGCAGCTTAGGGTCCCGGGGTCTATTACATCAGCCCCAGCATTTT. Translating it yields CASSLGSRGLLHQPQHF. The full variable domain, with the rest looked up from reference TRBV11-3 and TRBJ1-5, is EAGVVQSPRYKIIEKKQPVAFWCNPISGHNTLYWYLQNLGQGPELLIRYENEEAVDDSQLPKDRFSAERLKGVDSTLKIQPAELGDSAVYLCASSLGSRGLLHQPQHFGDGTRLSIL.

V and J are TRBV5-4 and TRBJ2-2; D possibly corresponds to TRBD1 (5 bases). V lost 4 bases and J lost 6, with 13 bases in between. The germline V gene encodes CDR1 SGHNT and CDR2 YYREEE (reference sequence). This CDR3 is built from 14 residues. The CDR3 protein is CASSPDQGPGELFF. DNA of the CDR3: TGTGCCAGCAGCCCGGACCAGGGTCCCGGGGAGCTGTTTTTT.

This sequence joins TRBV4-3 and TRBJ1-1; D might be TRBD1 (5 bases). V was cut by 5 bases and J by 4 bases, with 14 bases left in between. Germline V lookup: CDR1 LGHNA, CDR2 YSLEER. CDR3 length: 14 residues. The CDR3 region is CASSRGQGGTEAFF. The CDR3 nucleotides are TGCGCCAGCAGCAGAGGGCAGGGAGGCACTGAAGCTTTCTTT.

CDR3 nucleotides: TGTGCCAGCAGTCCGGGACAGGGGGTTGTAGCTTTCTTT. As protein: CASSPGQGVVAFF. This sequence joins TRBV9 and TRBJ1-1; 11 nucleotides agree with TRBD1. The CDR3 consists of 13 residues. Losses at the gene ends were 5 bases for V and 10 bases for J; bases not matched to a gene: 7. Per the germline V gene, CDR1 is SGDLS and CDR2 is YYNGEE.

This clone was seen only once. The V gene is TRBV18, the J gene TRBJ1-2, with TRBD1 matching over 8 bases. Trimming cost V 1 base and J 0 bases; bases outside gene matches: 7. The CDR3 spans 17 residues. Germline V gene lookup returns CDR1 KGHSH and CDR2 LQKENI. The CDR3 DNA reads as TGTGCCAGCTCACCACAAACAGGGGGGTTTGCTAACTATGGCTACACCTTC. As protein: CASSPQTGGFANYGYTF.

Comments on this clone: This may stem from a read error, because a much larger clone lies one nucleotide away. Distinct nucleotide sequences in the sample also encode this CDR3. This rearrangement joins TRBV7-9 to TRBJ1-1, with D perhaps TRBD1 (5 bases). The CDR3 spans 13 residues. Germline V gives CDR1 SEHNR, CDR2 FQNEAQ (reference sequence). The ends were cut back, 6 bases at V and 1 base at J, with 9 bases in the middle. This CDR3 is CASSPQGNTEAFF. The CDR3 bases are TGTGCCAGCAGTCCGCAGGGGAACACTGAAGCTTTCTTT.

The gene calls are TRBV6-5 and TRBJ1-2, with a possible D match to TRBD1 (6 bases). CDR3 length equals 15 residues. The V gene's germline CDR1 is MNHEY and CDR2 SVGAGI. Trimming shortened V by 2 bases and J by 6 bases, and 16 bases separated the two germline ends. The CDR3 DNA is TGTGCCAGCAGTTACACTATGGGGGCGCAGAATGGCTACACCTTC. It codes for CASSYTMGAQNGYTF.

The genes are TRBV19 and TRBJ2-3, with TRBD2 matching 7 bases. In germline, CDR1 is LNHDA, CDR2 SQIVND (reference sequence). V shed 5 bases, J shed 2 bases, and the junction held 19 bases outside the gene matches. This CDR3 is 19 amino acids long. CDR3 amino acids: CASSPGSSSGRGPTDTQYF. CDR3 DNA sequence: TGTGCCAGTAGTCCCGGGAGTTCTAGCGGTAGGGGCCCCACAGATACGCAGTATTTT.